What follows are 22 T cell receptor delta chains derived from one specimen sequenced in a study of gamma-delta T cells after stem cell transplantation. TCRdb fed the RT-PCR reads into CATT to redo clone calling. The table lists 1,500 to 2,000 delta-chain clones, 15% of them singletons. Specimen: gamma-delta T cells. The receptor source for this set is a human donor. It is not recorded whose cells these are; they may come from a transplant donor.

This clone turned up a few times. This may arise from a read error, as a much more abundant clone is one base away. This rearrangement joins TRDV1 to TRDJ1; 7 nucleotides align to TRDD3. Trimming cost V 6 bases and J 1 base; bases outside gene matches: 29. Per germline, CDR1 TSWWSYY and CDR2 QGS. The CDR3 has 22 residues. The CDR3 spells CALGDLSASWGVRMIPTDKLIF. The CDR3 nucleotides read TGTGCTCTTGGAGACCTCTCGGCGTCCTGGGGGGTACGAATGATCCCCACCGATAAACTCATCTTT.

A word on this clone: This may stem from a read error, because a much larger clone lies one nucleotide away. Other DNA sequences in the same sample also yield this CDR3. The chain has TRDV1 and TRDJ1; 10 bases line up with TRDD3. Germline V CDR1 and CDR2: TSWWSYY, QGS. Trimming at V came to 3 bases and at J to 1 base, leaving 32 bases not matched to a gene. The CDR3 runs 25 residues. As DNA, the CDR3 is TGTGCTCTTGGGGAGAGGGGTCTTCCCCCTTTCCTACTAGCCGCGTACTGGGGGATCACCGATAAACTCATCTTT. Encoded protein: CALGERGLPPFLLAAYWGITDKLIF.

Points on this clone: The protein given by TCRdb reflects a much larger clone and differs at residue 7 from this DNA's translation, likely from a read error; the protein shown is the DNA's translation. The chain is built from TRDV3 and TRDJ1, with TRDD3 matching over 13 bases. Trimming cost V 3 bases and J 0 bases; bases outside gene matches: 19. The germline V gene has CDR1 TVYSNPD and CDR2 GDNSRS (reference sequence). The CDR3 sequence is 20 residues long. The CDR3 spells CAFHLPRYWGIRDYTDKLIF. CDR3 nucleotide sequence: TGTGCCTTCCATCTTCCGAGGTACTGGGGGATACGGGATTACACCGATAAACTCATCTTT.

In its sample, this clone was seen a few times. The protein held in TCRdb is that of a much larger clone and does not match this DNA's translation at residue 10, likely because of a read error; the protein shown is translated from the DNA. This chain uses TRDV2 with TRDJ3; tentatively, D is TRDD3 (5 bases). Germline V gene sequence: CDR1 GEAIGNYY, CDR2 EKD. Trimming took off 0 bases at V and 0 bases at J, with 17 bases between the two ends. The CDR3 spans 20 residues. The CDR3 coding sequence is TGTGCCTGTGACACCGTATACGCCCTGTCAAGCTCCTGGGACACCCGACAGATGTTTTTC. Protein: CACDTVYALSSSWDTRQMFF.

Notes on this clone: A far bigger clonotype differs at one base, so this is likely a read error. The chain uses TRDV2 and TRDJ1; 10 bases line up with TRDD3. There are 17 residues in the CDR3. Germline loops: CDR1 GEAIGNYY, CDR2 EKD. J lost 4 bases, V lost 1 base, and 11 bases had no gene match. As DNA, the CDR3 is TGTGCCTGTGACACAGTCGGGGGGATACGCGGAATCGATAAACTCATCTTT. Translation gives CACDTVGGIRGIDKLIF.

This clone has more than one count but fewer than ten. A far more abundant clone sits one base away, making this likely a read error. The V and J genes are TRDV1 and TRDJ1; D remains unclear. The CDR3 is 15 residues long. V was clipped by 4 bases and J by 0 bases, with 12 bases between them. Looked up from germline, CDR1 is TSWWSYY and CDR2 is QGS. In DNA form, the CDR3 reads TGTGCTCTTGGGGGACTACCGGGGTACACCGATAAACTCATCTTT. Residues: CALGGLPGYTDKLIF.

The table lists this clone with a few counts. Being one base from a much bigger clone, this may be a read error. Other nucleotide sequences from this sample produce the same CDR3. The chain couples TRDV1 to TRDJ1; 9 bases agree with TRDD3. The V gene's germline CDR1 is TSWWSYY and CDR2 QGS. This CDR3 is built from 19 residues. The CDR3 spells CALGEKYPWGMFYPDKLIF. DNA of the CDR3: TGTGCTCTTGGGGAAAAGTATCCCTGGGGGATGTTCTACCCCGATAAACTCATCTTC.

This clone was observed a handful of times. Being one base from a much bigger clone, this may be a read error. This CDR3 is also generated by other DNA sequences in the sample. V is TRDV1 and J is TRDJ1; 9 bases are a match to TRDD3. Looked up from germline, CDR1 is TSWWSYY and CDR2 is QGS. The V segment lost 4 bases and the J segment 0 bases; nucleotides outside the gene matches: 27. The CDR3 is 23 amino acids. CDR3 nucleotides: TGTGCTCTTGGGGGTACGCCCGGCCTCCCGGCGTACTGGGGGAGAAAGTACACCGATAAACTCATCTTT. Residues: CALGGTPGLPAYWGRKYTDKLIF.

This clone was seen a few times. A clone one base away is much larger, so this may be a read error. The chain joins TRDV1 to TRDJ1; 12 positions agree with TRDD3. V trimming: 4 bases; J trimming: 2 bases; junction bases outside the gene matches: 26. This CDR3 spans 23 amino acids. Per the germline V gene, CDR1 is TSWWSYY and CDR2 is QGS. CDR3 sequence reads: CALGGSLSCSASLLGDTTDKLIF. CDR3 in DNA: TGTGCTCTTGGGGGAAGCCTGTCTTGCTCGGCGTCATTACTGGGGGATACAACCGATAAACTCATCTTT.

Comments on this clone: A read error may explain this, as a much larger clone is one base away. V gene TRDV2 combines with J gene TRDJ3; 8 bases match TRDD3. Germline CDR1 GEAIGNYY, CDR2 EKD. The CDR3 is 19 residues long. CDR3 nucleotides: TGTGCCTGTGACAACTGGGGGGCGCCGAGCTCCCGGGACACCCGACAGATGTTTTTC. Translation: CACDNWGAPSSRDTRQMFF.

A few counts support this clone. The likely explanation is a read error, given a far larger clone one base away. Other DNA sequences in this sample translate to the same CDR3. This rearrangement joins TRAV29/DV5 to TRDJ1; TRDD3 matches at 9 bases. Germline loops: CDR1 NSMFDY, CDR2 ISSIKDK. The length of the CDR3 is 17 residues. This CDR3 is CAARGIPSDPYTDKLIF. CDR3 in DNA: TGTGCGGCAAGGGGGATACCCTCCGATCCGTACACCGATAAACTCATCTTT.

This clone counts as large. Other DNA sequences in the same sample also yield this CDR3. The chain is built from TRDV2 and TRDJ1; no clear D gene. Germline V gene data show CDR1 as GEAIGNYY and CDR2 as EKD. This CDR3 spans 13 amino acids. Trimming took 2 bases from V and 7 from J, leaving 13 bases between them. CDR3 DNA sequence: TGTGCCTGTGACAAGGGGTTTAGTACTAAACTCATCTTT. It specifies CACDKGFSTKLIF.

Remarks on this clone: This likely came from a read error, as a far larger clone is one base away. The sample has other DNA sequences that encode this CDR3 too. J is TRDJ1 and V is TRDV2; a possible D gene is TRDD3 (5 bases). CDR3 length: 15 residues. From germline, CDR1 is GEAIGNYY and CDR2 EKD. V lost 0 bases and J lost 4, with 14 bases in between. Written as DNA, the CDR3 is TGTGCCTGTGACACCAGGAGGGATGAGGGCGATAAACTCATCTTT. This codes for CACDTRRDEGDKLIF.

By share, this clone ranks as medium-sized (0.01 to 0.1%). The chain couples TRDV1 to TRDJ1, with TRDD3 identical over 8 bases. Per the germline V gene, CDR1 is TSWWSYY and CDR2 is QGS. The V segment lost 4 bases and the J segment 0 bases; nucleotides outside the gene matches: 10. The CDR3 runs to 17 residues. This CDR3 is CALGVPLGETHTDKLIF. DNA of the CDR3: TGTGCTCTTGGGGTCCCCCTGGGGGAGACCCACACCGATAAACTCATCTTT.

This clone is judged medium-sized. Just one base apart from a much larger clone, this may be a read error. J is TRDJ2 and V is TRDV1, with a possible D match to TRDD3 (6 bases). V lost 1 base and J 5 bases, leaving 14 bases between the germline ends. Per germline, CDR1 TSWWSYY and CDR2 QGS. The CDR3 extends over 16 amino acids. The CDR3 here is CALGEPPWGVTAQLFF. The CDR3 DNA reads TGTGCTCTTGGGGAACCCCCTTGGGGGGTAACAGCACAACTCTTCTTT.

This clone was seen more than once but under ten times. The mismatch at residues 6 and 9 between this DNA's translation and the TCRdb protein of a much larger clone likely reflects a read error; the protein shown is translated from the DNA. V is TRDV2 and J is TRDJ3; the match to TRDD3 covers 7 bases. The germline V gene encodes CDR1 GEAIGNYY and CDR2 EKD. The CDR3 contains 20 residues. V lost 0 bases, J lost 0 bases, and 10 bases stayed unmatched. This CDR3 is CACDTGYARPSSWDTRQMFF. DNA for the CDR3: TGTGCCTGTGACACCGGATACGCCCGGCCAAGCTCCTGGGACACCCGACAGATGTTTTTC.

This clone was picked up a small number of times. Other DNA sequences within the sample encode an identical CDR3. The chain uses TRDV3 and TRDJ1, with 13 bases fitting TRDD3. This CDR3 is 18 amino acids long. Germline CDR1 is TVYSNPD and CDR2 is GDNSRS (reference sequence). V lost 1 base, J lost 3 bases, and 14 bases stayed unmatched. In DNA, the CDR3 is TGTGCCTTTAATCCCTACTGGGGGATACGGGGTTTCCCCGATAAACTCATCTTT. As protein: CAFNPYWGIRGFPDKLIF.

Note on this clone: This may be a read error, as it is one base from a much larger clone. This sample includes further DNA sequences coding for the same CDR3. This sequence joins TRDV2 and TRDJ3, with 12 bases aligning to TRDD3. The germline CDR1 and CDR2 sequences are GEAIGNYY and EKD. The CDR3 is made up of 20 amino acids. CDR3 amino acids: CACDTVLGDTFSWDTRQMFF. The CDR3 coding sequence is TGTGCCTGTGACACCGTACTGGGGGATACCTTCTCCTGGGACACCCGACAGATGTTCTTC.

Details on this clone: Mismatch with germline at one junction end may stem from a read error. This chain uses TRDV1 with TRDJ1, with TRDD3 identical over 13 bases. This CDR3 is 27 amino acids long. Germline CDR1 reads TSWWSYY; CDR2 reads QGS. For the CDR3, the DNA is TGTGCTCTTGGGAAACTCCTCGGCCCACTCCTTCCTAGGGACGAACTGGGGGATACGCGATACACCGATAAACTCATCTTT. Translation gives CALGKLLGPLLPRDELGDTRYTDKLIF.

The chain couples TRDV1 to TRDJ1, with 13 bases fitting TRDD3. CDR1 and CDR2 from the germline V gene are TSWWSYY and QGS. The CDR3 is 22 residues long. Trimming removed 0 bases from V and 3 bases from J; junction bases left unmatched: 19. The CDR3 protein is CALGELPTGRFYTGGYADKLIF. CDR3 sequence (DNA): TGTGCTCTTGGGGAACTCCCAACAGGCCGTTTTTATACTGGGGGATACGCCGATAAACTCATCTTT.

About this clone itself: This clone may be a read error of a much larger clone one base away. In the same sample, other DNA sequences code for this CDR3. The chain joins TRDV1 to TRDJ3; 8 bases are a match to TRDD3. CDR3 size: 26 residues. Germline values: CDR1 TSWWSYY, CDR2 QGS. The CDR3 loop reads CALGIRRSSIPGGPTSITWDTRQMFF. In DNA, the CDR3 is TGTGCGCTTGGGATCAGGAGGAGTTCCATTCCTGGGGGACCTACCTCGATTACCTGGGACACCCGACAGATGTTTTTC.

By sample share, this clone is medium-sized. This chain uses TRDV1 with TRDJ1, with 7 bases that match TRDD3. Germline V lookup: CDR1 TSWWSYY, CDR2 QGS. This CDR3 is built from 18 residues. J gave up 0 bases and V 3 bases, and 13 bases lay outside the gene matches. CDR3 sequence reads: CALGDATPGGRYTDKLIF. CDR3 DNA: TGTGCTCTTGGGGATGCTACGCCTGGGGGCCGTTACACCGATAAACTCATCTTT.